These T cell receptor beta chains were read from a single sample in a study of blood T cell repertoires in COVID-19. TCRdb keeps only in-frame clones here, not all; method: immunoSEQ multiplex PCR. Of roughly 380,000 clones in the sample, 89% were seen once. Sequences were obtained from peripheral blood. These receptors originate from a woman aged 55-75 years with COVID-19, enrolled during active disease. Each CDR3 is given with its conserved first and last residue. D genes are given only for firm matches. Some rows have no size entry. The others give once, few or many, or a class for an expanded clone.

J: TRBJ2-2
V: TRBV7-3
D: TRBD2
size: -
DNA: TGTGCCAGCAGCTTTGGACTAGAGCGGGGTTACACCGGGGAGCTGTTTTTT
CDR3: CASSFGLERGYTGELFF

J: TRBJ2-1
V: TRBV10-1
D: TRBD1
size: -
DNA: TGCGCCAGCAGTGGGGACAGGTACAATGAGCAGTTCTTC
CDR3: CASSGDRYNEQFF

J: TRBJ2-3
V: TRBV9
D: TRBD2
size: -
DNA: TGTGCCAGCAGCGTAGGACTAGCGGGCCGAATAGCAGATACGCAGTATTTT
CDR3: CASSVGLAGRIADTQYF

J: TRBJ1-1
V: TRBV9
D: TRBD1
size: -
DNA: TGTGCCAGCAGCCCGGGACAGGGGGCGGACACTGAAGCTTTCTTT
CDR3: CASSPGQGADTEAFF

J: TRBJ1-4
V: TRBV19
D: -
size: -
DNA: TGTGCCAGTAGTATAGGATTCCTCTTTAGGGCGCCGGGCGGGGAAAAACTGTTTTTT
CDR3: CASSIGFLFRAPGGEKLFF

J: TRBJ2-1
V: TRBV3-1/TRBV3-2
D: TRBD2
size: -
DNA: TGTGCCAGCAGCTATAGCAGCGGGGCGGACTACAATGAGCAGTTCTTC
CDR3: CASSYSSGADYNEQFF

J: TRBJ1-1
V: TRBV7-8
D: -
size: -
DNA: TGTGCCAGCAGCTTTGAGAGTCCCACTGAAGCTTTCTTT
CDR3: CASSFESPTEAFF

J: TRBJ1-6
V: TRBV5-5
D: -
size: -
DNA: TGTGCCAGCAGCTTGGCGCAGGGGAATTCACCCCTCCACTTT
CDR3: CASSLAQGNSPLHF

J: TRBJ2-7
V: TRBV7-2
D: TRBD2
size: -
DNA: TGTGCCAGCAGCCACCGACTATTACAGCGGGGGGCCCAAAAGTACGAGCAGTACTTC
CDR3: CASSHRLLQRGAQKYEQYF

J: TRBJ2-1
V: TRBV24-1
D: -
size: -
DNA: TGTGCCACCAGTGAATGGGGCAGCACGGATGAGCAGTTCTTC
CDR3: CATSEWGSTDEQFF

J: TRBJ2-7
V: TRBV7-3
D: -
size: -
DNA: TGTGCCAGCAGCTTAAATAGTAGATACGAGCAGTACTTC
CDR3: CASSLNSRYEQYF

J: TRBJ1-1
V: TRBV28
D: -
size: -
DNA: TGTGCCAGCCTACTGGTGGGGGGGACTGAAGCTTTCTTT
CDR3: CASLLVGGTEAFF

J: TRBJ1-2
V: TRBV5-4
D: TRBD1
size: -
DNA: TGTGCCAGCAGCTTGAAGGGGGCCTATGGCTACACCTTC
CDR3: CASSLKGAYGYTF

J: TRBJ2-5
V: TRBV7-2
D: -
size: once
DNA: TGTGCCAGCAGCTCTTTCGGGATTCCACTTCAAGAGACCCAGTACTTC
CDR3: CASSSFGIPLQETQYF

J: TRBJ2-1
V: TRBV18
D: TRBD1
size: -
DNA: TGTGCCAGCTCACCCCAGGGACAGGGAAATGAGCAGTTCTTC
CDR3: CASSPQGQGNEQFF

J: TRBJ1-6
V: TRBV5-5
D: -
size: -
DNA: TGTGCCAGCAGCTTAAATCTCGGGTCACCCCTCCACTTT
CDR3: CASSLNLGSPLHF

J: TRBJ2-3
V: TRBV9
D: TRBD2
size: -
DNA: TGTGCCAGCAGTGTAGGAAGGCGGGGAGGGGCAGATACGCAGTATTTT
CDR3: CASSVGRRGGADTQYF

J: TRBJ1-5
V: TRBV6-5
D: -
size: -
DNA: TGTGCCAGCAGTTACTCGTGGGGAGTAGCGGATCAGCCCCAGCATTTT
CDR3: CASSYSWGVADQPQHF

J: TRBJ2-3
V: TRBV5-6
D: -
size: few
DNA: TGTGCCAGCAGCTTCCGTGACAGGAGCACAGATACGCAGTATTTT
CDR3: CASSFRDRSTDTQYF

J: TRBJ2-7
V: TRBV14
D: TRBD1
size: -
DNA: TGTGCCAGCAGCCACCCGGGACAGGGGTTCAAGCAGTACTTC
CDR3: CASSHPGQGFKQYF

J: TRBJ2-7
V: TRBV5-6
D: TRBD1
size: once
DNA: TGTGCCAGCAGCTTCGGGCGGGGACAGGGAGTCGGCGAGCAGTACTTC
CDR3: CASSFGRGQGVGEQYF

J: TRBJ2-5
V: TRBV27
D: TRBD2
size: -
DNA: TGTGCCAGCAGACTTACTAGCGGGGGTATTAAAGAGACCCAGTACTTC
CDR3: CASRLTSGGIKETQYF

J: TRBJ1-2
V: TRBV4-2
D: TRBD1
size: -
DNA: TGTGCCAGCATCGGGACAGGGAGTGGCTACACCTTC
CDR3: CASIGTGSGYTF

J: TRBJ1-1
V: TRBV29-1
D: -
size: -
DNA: TGCAGCGTTGTCCGGGGAGCAATGAACACTGAAGCTTTCTTT
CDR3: CSVVRGAMNTEAFF

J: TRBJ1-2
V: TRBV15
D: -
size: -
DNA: TGTGCCACCAGCAGTGGTCAGGGTCATGGCTACACCTTC
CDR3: CATSSGQGHGYTF

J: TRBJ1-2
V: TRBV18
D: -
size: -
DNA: TGTGCCAGCTCAAGGGACACGGACTATGGCTACACCTTC
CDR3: CASSRDTDYGYTF

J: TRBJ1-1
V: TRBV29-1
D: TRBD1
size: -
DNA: TGCAGCGCCGAAAGTTCACAGGGGGCTGAAGCTTTCTTT
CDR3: CSAESSQGAEAFF

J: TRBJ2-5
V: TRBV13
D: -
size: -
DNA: TGTGCCAGCAGCCCCGTAGGGAGCCAAGAGACCCAGTACTTC
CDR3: CASSPVGSQETQYF

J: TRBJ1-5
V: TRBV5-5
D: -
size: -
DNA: TGTGCCAGCAGCTTGGGGACCCAGGGAAATCAGCCCCAGCATTTT
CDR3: CASSLGTQGNQPQHF

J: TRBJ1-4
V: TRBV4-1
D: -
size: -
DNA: TGCGCCAGCAGCCAGGCGGGGGGGCCGGCAACTAATGAAAAACTGTTTTTT
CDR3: CASSQAGGPATNEKLFF

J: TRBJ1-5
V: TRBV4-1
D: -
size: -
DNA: TGCGCCAGCAGCCAAGAACAGCTAAGAAATCAGCCCCAGCATTTT
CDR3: CASSQEQLRNQPQHF

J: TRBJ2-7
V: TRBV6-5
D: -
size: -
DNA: TGTGCCAGCAGCCGTTTACTGGACAGCGAGTACGAGCAGTACTTC
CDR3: CASSRLLDSEYEQYF

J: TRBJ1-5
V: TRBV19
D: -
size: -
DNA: TGTGCCAGTACCCCATCAAATAGGGGTCAGCCCCAGCATTTT
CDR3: CASTPSNRGQPQHF

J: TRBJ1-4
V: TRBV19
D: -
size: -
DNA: TGTGCCAGTAGTAATGCCGAGACGGGGGACGAAAAACTGTTTTTT
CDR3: CASSNAETGDEKLFF

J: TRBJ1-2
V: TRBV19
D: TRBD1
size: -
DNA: TGTGCCAGTAAGGGGACAGGGGGACGGGCTAACTATGGCTACACCTTC
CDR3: CASKGTGGRANYGYTF

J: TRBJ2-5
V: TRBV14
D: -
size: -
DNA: TGTGCCAGCAGCCAAATCACGGGTGCCCAAGAGACCCAGTACTTC
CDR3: CASSQITGAQETQYF

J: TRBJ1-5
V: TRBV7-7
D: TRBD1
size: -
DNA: TGTGCCAGCAGCTCCCCCCTGGGACAGGGTATATATCAGCCCCAGCATTTT
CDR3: CASSSPLGQGIYQPQHF

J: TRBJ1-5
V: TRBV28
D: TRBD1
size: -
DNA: TGTGCCACCTACAGGGGGGGCAATCAGCCCCAGCATTTT
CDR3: CATYRGGNQPQHF

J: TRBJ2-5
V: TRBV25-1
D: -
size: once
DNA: TGTGCCAGCAACCAGGGGAGGACCCAGTACTTC
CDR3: CASNQGRTQYF

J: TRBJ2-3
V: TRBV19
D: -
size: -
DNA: TGTGCCAGTAGGGCCGGAGGTAGGACAGATACGCAGTATTTT
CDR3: CASRAGGRTDTQYF

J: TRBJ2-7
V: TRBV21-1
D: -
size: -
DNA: TGTGCCAGCAGCAACCTAGCGTCCGCCTACGAGCAGTACTTC
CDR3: CASSNLASAYEQYF

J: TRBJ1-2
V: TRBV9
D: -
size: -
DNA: TGTGCCAGCAGCGTAGCGGCCGGGGGCTACACCTTC
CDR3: CASSVAAGGYTF

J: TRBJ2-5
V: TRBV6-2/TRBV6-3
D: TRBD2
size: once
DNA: TGTGCCAGCAGTTCTAGCGGGGGGCCCCAAGAGACCCAGTACTTC
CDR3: CASSSSGGPQETQYF

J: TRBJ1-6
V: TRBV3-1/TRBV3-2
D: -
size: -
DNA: TGTGCCAGCAGCCCATTGGGGCCCTTCTCGAATTCACCCCTCCACTTT
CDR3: CASSPLGPFSNSPLHF

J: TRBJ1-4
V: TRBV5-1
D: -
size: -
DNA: TGCGCCAGCAGGATGGGGGGTTCTAATGAAAAACTGTTTTTT
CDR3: CASRMGGSNEKLFF

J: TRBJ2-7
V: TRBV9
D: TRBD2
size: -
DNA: TGTGCCAGCAGCCCCCATCCCGGGGGGGCCTACGAGCAGTACTTC
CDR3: CASSPHPGGAYEQYF

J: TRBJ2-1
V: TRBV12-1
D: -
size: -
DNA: TGTGCCAGCAGCTTCACCACCCCGACAGAACGATACTCCTACAATGAGCAGTTCTTC
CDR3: CASSFTTPTERYSYNEQFF

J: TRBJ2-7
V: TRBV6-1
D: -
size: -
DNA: TGTGCCAGCAGTGAGACAGGCTACTACGAGCAGTACTTC
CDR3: CASSETGYYEQYF

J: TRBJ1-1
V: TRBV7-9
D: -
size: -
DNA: TGTGCCAGCAGCTTAGCGGTGGGGGCCACTGAAGCTTTCTTT
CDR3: CASSLAVGATEAFF